These T cell receptor beta chains were read from a single sample in a study of beta chain features in type 1 diabetes. Profiled with immunoSEQ multiplex PCR; TCRdb holds only in-frame clones, not every one. Of roughly 250,000 clones detected, over 65% appear once; the ten largest clones hold approximately 0.053%. Material for sequencing was naive CD4+ T cells from blood. The receptors derive from a young man in good health. Both conserved end residues are part of each CDR3. The order of the fields is clone size, V gene, CDR3 protein. Clone size is not always given. Where it is, it says once, few, many or a class for expanded clones.

clone_size: NA; v_call: TRBV25-1; cdr3_aa: CATTGPTRSDTQYF
clone_size: NA; v_call: TRBV30; cdr3_aa: CAWSLGRASYTF
clone_size: NA; v_call: TRBV29-1; cdr3_aa: CSVSTRLAGADTQYF
clone_size: NA; v_call: TRBV7-9; cdr3_aa: CASSSEGYGYTF
clone_size: NA; v_call: TRBV5-1; cdr3_aa: CASSLEAGRGGYTF
clone_size: few; v_call: TRBV30; cdr3_aa: CAWRDPGGIQYF
clone_size: NA; v_call: TRBV29-1; cdr3_aa: CSVGTGSYEQYF
clone_size: NA; v_call: TRBV15; cdr3_aa: CATSRGPGTGLGNQPQHF
clone_size: once; v_call: TRBV30; cdr3_aa: CAWSEQGDQPQHF
clone_size: NA; v_call: TRBV7-9; cdr3_aa: CASSPGTGSFREYNEQFF
clone_size: NA; v_call: TRBV14; cdr3_aa: CASSQTSWYQETQYF
clone_size: NA; v_call: TRBV5-4; cdr3_aa: CASSLVGAETQYF
clone_size: NA; v_call: TRBV29-1; cdr3_aa: CSVSSSYEQYF
clone_size: NA; v_call: TRBV4-2; cdr3_aa: CASSPEGTTAYNEQFF
clone_size: NA; v_call: TRBV30; cdr3_aa: CAWREGPMNTEAFF
clone_size: NA; v_call: TRBV5-1; cdr3_aa: CASSLSSSGANVLTF
clone_size: NA; v_call: TRBV2; cdr3_aa: CASSEAGGSEAFF
clone_size: NA; v_call: TRBV4-3; cdr3_aa: CASSQFFGREDEQFF
clone_size: few; v_call: TRBV29-1; cdr3_aa: CSVGGLAGGRGDTQYF
clone_size: NA; v_call: TRBV29-1; cdr3_aa: CSVGGDTEAFF
clone_size: NA; v_call: TRBV29-1; cdr3_aa: CSVSRVPYNEQFF
clone_size: NA; v_call: TRBV18; cdr3_aa: CASSPLGVKTQYF
clone_size: NA; v_call: TRBV30; cdr3_aa: CAWSLRAWVINEQFF
clone_size: few; v_call: TRBV6-5; cdr3_aa: CASSRDGTDTQYF
clone_size: NA; v_call: TRBV4-2; cdr3_aa: CASSQDNTGITEAFF
clone_size: NA; v_call: TRBV5-4; cdr3_aa: CASSRDRGPEETQYF
clone_size: NA; v_call: TRBV11-2; cdr3_aa: CASSMTGLSYEQYF
clone_size: NA; v_call: TRBV7-9; cdr3_aa: CASSPRRQGGYEQFF
clone_size: NA; v_call: TRBV7-9; cdr3_aa: CASSLIQETQYF
clone_size: NA; v_call: TRBV27; cdr3_aa: CASSSLRDRGGYEQFF
clone_size: few; v_call: TRBV9; cdr3_aa: CASKARPSEGELFF
clone_size: NA; v_call: TRBV6-5; cdr3_aa: CASGAPGTDTQYF
clone_size: NA; v_call: TRBV4-3; cdr3_aa: CASSQEVNNEQFF
clone_size: few; v_call: TRBV29-1; cdr3_aa: CSVVTGENYGYTF
clone_size: NA; v_call: TRBV2; cdr3_aa: CASRRQPGASYEQYF
clone_size: NA; v_call: TRBV4-2; cdr3_aa: CASTPGQGASDTQYF
clone_size: NA; v_call: TRBV30; cdr3_aa: CAWTSGQAYEQYF
clone_size: NA; v_call: TRBV4-1; cdr3_aa: CASSQERGSSYNEQFF
clone_size: NA; v_call: TRBV5-4; cdr3_aa: CASSRVGDTQYF
clone_size: NA; v_call: TRBV13; cdr3_aa: CASSWRGNTDTQYF
clone_size: NA; v_call: TRBV9; cdr3_aa: CASSVTGTSPNEQFF
clone_size: NA; v_call: TRBV28; cdr3_aa: CASSWLDRGDEQYF
clone_size: NA; v_call: TRBV29-1; cdr3_aa: CSVDGAGWETQYF
clone_size: few; v_call: TRBV29-1; cdr3_aa: CSVVYVQETQYF
clone_size: once; v_call: TRBV5-1; cdr3_aa: CASSYRDPSDNEQFF
clone_size: NA; v_call: TRBV5-1; cdr3_aa: CASSLVAEHYNEQFF
clone_size: NA; v_call: TRBV10-3; cdr3_aa: CAISESTSSDEQFF
clone_size: NA; v_call: TRBV2; cdr3_aa: CASSERGSTDTQYF
clone_size: NA; v_call: TRBV6-5; cdr3_aa: CASSYNRVQETQYF
clone_size: NA; v_call: TRBV28; cdr3_aa: CAIHSGTSKTQYF
clone_size: NA; v_call: TRBV7-9; cdr3_aa: CASSLRRLSTDTQYF
clone_size: NA; v_call: TRBV30; cdr3_aa: CAWSAGLVTWDGYTF
clone_size: NA; v_call: TRBV30; cdr3_aa: CAQRPPGQGFEQYF
clone_size: NA; v_call: TRBV15; cdr3_aa: CATSLSSYEQYF
clone_size: NA; v_call: TRBV28; cdr3_aa: CASSFPGTGLYEQYF